Shown below are 5 T cell receptor beta chains from a single sample sequenced in a study of blood T cell repertoires in COVID-19. Assay: immunoSEQ multiplex PCR; the TCRdb copy retains only in-frame clones and omits some. The sample contains more than 150,000 clones, over 70% of which appear only once. The sequenced material came from PBMCs or T cells enriched from blood (not recorded which). The receptors come from a man aged 60-69 years who had been exposed to COVID-19.

J is TRBJ1-5 and V is TRBV11-2; TRBD1 aligns across 11 bases. The CDR3 spans 14 residues. Losses at the gene ends were 7 bases for V and 4 bases for J; bases not matched to a gene: 3. Germline loops: CDR1 SGHAT, CDR2 FQNNGV. The CDR3 protein is CASKGTGGNQPQHF. The CDR3 bases are TGTGCCAGCAAGGGGACAGGGGGAAATCAGCCCCAGCATTTT.

The table lists this clone with many counts. J is TRBJ2-5 and V is TRBV5-4; 8 nucleotides line up with TRBD2. CDR1 is SGHNT, CDR2 YYREEE, per germline (reference sequence). The junction had 4 bases not matched to a gene; V was cut back by 1 base and J by 2 bases. The CDR3 length is 15 residues. CDR3 nucleotide sequence: TGTGCCAGCAGCTTGTACCAGCGGGGGCAAGAGACCCAGTACTTC. Encoded protein: CASSLYQRGQETQYF.

This chain connects TRBV5-4 to TRBJ1-4, with a weak D call TRBD1 (5 bases). The CDR3 has 14 amino acids. V gave up 2 bases and J gave up 3 bases, with 8 bases separating them. Germline-derived CDR1 and CDR2 are SGHNT and YYREEE (reference sequence). The CDR3 bases are TGTGCCAGCAGCTTTAAGGGGCCTAATGAAAAACTGTTTTTT. Translating it yields CASSFKGPNEKLFF.

The V and J genes are TRBV28 and TRBJ2-5; perhaps TRBD2 as D (5 bases). This CDR3 has 17 residues. Per the germline V gene, CDR1 is MDHEN and CDR2 is SYDVKM. Trimming removed 3 bases at V and 5 bases at J, with 22 bases between. CDR3 protein: CASSFRDLRELMETQYF. The DNA for the CDR3 is TGTGCCAGCAGTTTCCGGGATCTAAGGGAGCTGATGGAGACCCAGTACTTC.

J is TRBJ1-2 and V is TRBV7-8, with 9 bases matching TRBD1. The CDR3 length is 12 residues. The germline V gene has CDR1 SGHVS and CDR2 FQNEAQ. The J segment lost 8 bases and the V segment lost 8 bases, leaving 6 bases of the junction unmatched. The CDR3 DNA follows: TGTGCCAGCGCCAGGGACAGGGAAGGCTACACCTTC. Its translation: CASARDREGYTF.